This TCR beta chain is from a study of shared clonotypes between healthy human individuals. Looking at the study overall: Three plates each covered CD4 naive and memory; CD8 naive two, CD8 memory one.

Produced via immunoSEQ multiplex PCR; TCRdb's table is partial and in-frame only. The repertoire holds some 2 million clones, with just under 95% as singletons. The table lists this clone with a few counts. The CDR3 runs to 14 residues. Trimming removed 5 bases from V and 5 bases from J, with 15 bases in between. Germline V gene sequence: CDR1 SGHAT, CDR2 FQNNGV. CD8 cells regarded as naive lacked CD45RO, were positively chosen for CCR7, and omitted terminally differentiated effector memory CD45RA+ cells. Only Caucasian adults living in Nashville, Tennessee served as donors. The source material was naive CD8+ T cells sorted from blood. V gene TRBV11-2 combines with J gene TRBJ1-1; D possibly corresponds to TRBD1 (6 bases). The sequence came from a man aged 18 to 29 in good health. The CDR3 DNA sequence: TGTGCCAGCAGCACACAGGGATTGAGGACTGAAGCTTTCTTT. This translates into CASSTQGLRTEAFF. Filled out from reference TRBV11-2 and TRBJ1-1, the complete variable domain reads EAGVAQSPRYKIIEKRQSVAFWCNPISGHATLYWYQQILGQGPKLLIQFQNNGVVDDSQLPKDRFSAERLKGVDSTLKIQPAKLEDSAVYLCASSTQGLRTEAFFGQGTRLTVV.